This record looks at one T cell receptor beta chain sequence and its context. What it binds is unknown. V lost 6 bases, J lost 10 bases, and 13 bases lay in between. The CDR3 is 12 residues long. The germline CDR1 and CDR2 sequences are WSHSY and SAAADI. This sample stems from a study of T cells in localized non-small cell lung cancer. Study outcomes and limitations: Appearances in adjacent lung were noted for a median roughly 50 of the top 100 tumor clones. A raised T cell density in blood coincided with lengthier overall survival. Uninvolved adjacent lung showed the highest T cell clonality, exceeding tumor.

Clones were read by immunoSEQ multiplex PCR, and TCRdb kept only the in-frame ones, dropping some. The table shows fewer than 5,500 clones, with 25% to 35% occurring only once. The rearrangement uses TRBV10-2 and TRBJ2-1; a weak D match, TRBD2 (5 bases). The TCR originated in a man between 40 and 69 years old with stage II lung adenocarcinoma. This material consisted of lung tumor tissue, taken before any cancer treatment. DNA for the CDR3: TGCGCCAGCAGGGATGGACTCTTGGAGCAGTTCTTC. Protein product: CASRDGLLEQFF.